Detailed here is one T cell receptor beta chain. The antigen is unknown. Repertoires were generated with immunoSEQ multiplex PCR, while TCRdb's copy carries only in-frame clones and drops some. The sample has about 410,000 clones; approximately 92% are singletons. Per germline, CDR1 SGHAT and CDR2 FQNNGV. Losses at the gene ends were 6 bases for V and 5 bases for J; bases not matched to a gene: 9. This CDR3 comprises 17 residues. The sample is drawn from a study of Ad26.COV2.S vaccination and SARS-CoV-2 variants. Study-level findings and limits: CD8+ and CD4+ T cells specific for spike reportedly responded with substantial breadth after vaccination. Relative to placebo recipients, vaccine recipients exhibited elevated spike-specific TCR breadth. The TCR-based breadth and depth measures might underestimate overall T cell responses.

Stated treatment: roughly 20 received Ad26.COV2.S at low or high dose, single or two shots; roughly five received placebo; per-sample allocation not given. Sampling occurred on day 63 after the first vaccine or placebo injection. The rearrangement links TRBV11-2 to TRBJ2-5, with 16 bases matching TRBD2. The sequences come from peripheral blood, collected in a trial of Ad26.COV2.S vaccine versus placebo. The receptor comes from a person between 18 and 65 years old who received the Ad26.COV2.S COVID-19 vaccine or a placebo. The CDR3 sequence is CASRVGTSGGARETQYF. The CDR3 coding sequence is TGTGCCAGCAGGGTTGGGACTAGCGGGGGGGCCAGGGAGACCCAGTACTTC.